This T cell receptor (beta chain) was identified during a study of shared clonotypes between healthy human individuals. Overall study context: For every donor, three CD4 naive, three CD4 memory, two CD8 naive and one CD8 memory plates were used.

Study-wide results and caveats: Naive subsets typically showed greater estimated richness than memory subsets.

Repertoires were generated with immunoSEQ multiplex PCR, while TCRdb's copy carries only in-frame clones and drops some. The repertoire consists of around 720,000 clones, with roughly 72% occurring once and the leading ten covering about 1.8%. Concerning this clone: Its cognate antigen is unknown.

The sample consisted of memory CD4+ T cells sorted from blood. Subset noted: CD45RA-negative fraction. The clonotype originates from a woman aged 25-40 years in good health.

The CDR3 nucleotides read TGTGCCTGGAGTGTAGGCAGGGCGGGAGGAAACACCATATATTTT. Amino acid sequence: CAWSVGRAGGNTIYF. The chain is built from TRBV30 and TRBJ1-3; perhaps TRBD1 as D (5 bases). This CDR3 has 15 amino acids. V lost 0 bases and J 4 bases, leaving 13 bases between the germline ends. From germline, CDR1 is GTSNPN and CDR2 SVGIG (reference sequence). Full variable domain (outside the CDR3, taken from reference TRBV30 and TRBJ1-3): SQTIHQWPATLVQPVGSPLSLECTVEGTSNPNLYWYRQAAGRGLQLLFYSVGIGQISSEVPQNLSASRPQDRQFILSSKKLLLSDSGFYLCAWSVGRAGGNTIYFGEGSWLTVV.